The source of this T cell receptor (beta chain) is a study of T cell repertoires in cytomegalovirus infection. For the study at large: It was the public TCR beta signatures that indicated both CMV infection and matching HLA type.

This clonotype has a count of ten or more. Its antigen is unidentified. TCRdb passed the reads through MiXCR, listing each CDR3 protein once. The top ten hold 13% of the sample, which has more than 250,000 distinct CDR3 sequences, around a quarter seen once. The CDR3 is made up of 17 amino acids. The J segment lost 8 bases and the V segment lost 2 bases, leaving 9 bases of the junction unmatched. CDR1 and CDR2 from the germline V gene are MGHDK and SYGVNS. V and J are TRBV25-1 and TRBJ2-1; 13 bases fit TRBD2. The receptor was derived from a human donor in good health (CMV status not recorded). Some clones in this sample may be carry-over from other donors' samples. The sequencing here drew on cultured PBMCs, taken from culture after CMV antigen stimulation. CDR3 region: CASSELRLAGGRDEQFF. In nucleotides, the CDR3 is TGTGCCAGCAGTGAACTTAGACTAGCGGGAGGTCGGGATGAGCAGTTCTTC.